This section outlines one T cell receptor beta chain sequence together with its context. Its target is unknown. Donors each gave around 2.3 ml of blood. This entry belongs to a study of monozygotic twins with inflammatory bowel disease. Study-wide results and limits: The sharing of clonotypes with others was lower in IBD patients than in healthy twins, especially with disease activity. It was not supported that a single strong signal or clonotype was associated with IBD.

TCRdb re-called the 5' RACE reads; one entry per CDR3 protein, DNA not given. Found here are 150,000 to 200,000 distinct CDR3 sequences; the top ten clones hold approximately 3%. Germline CDR1 and CDR2: LNHDA and SQIVND (reference sequence). The CDR3 runs 15 residues. Sequenced material: blood. The J gene is TRBJ2-3, the V gene TRBV19; checking the TCRdb D call of TRBD2 is not possible without DNA. The source is a human donor with ulcerative colitis or Crohn's disease, or a healthy co-twin of an affected twin (not recorded which). The CDR3 sequence is CASSTLAGLPDTQYF.